Sequencing of this T cell receptor beta chain was carried out in a study of cytotoxic CD8 clonotypes in ibrutinib-treated CLL (dated by TCRdb to the early 2020s). Concerning the study at large: The cohort was composed of some ten relapsed/refractory and about 15 treatment-naive patients; IGHV unmutated status was identified in 17 patients. Partial responses were observed in some 24 patients and complete responses in 2; after a median follow-up of around 68 months, remission was maintained in around 14 patients and progression was observed in around twelve. Response samples were obtained after a median of about 13 months of treatment, with a range of roughly 6 to 40 months. On average, each sample had a few hundred thousand productive templates and around 100,000 productive rearrangements. Longitudinal samples were obtainable from about 30% of the roughly 86 participants in the trial. Cryopreserved peripheral blood mononuclear cells were obtained before treatment, at response, and at either sustained remission or disease progression.

Each clonotype received, on average, 10x coverage in deep resolution sequencing performed on a MiSeq, where the target depth lay between 1 in 1 million and 1 in 200,000 T cells. The immunoSEQ hsTCRB Kit was used to generate TCR beta libraries. The original methods were these. Data were analyzed with ImmunoSEQ Data Assistant and ImmunoSEQ Analyzer, with V, D and J genes assigned per IMGT definitions. Clonality, which ranges from 0 to 1, was calculated as one minus the normalized Shannon entropy of productive rearrangement frequencies. Public clonotype analysis was restricted to overrepresented clonotypes comprising at least 0.05% of each patient's repertoire. Repertoires from about a dozen age-matched healthy donors in immuneACCESS were used as clonality controls. Here the immuneACCESS table is served through TCRdb, limited to in-frame sequences with V and J called. Missing clones are a known gap in these copies; in checked studies unresolved V genes cover under half, and the rest lacks a known reason. The V and J calls and clone size were taken over from that table, and D and trimming were inferred from the DNA. The sample contains about 14,000 clones, around 64% of them found a single time. The ten most abundant clones make up roughly 40% of the sample.

A note on this clone: The specificity of this receptor is unknown. No clone much larger than this one lies a single base away; base qualities are absent.

Broad study findings and their caveats: Baseline clonality was found to be higher than that of age-matched healthy donors and was strongly correlated with circulating CD8+ T-cell counts. An increase in clonality was observed at ibrutinib response, with clonality remaining stable during sustained remission and falling back toward baseline at progression. Public clonotypes were rare and either shrank or stayed stable during treatment, and the rise in clonality at ibrutinib response reflected expansion of private clonotypes. Sampling times were not matched between patients in sustained remission and patients whose disease was progressing, and lymph node repertoires were not examined.

Approximately 2 micrograms of genomic DNA were extracted from cryopreserved PBMCs for TCR beta library preparation. Longitudinal blood samples from CLL patients on ibrutinib monotherapy were analyzed using high-throughput TCR beta sequencing. The patients were enrolled in a single-center, open-label phase 2 trial of ibrutinib monotherapy. Unmatched junction bases come to 4, with V trimmed by 5 bases and J by 4 bases. CDR1 is given as LNHDA and CDR2 as SQIVND, both from the germline V gene (reference sequence). The CDR3, from cysteine to phenylalanine, totals 15 residues. Only CDR3 DNA is held: 45 bases, read in frame from base 1.

The TCR originated in a human donor with chronic lymphocytic leukemia. The V and J segments used are TRBV19 and TRBJ2-1; TRBD2 agrees with 11 junctional bases. The sequencing here drew on PBMCs, taken before ibrutinib treatment. The CDR3 protein sequence reads: CASSSLAGGYNEQFF. The sequenced DNA is TGTGCCAGTAGTTCGCTAGCGGGGGGTTACAATGAGCAGTTCTTC. Where the CDR3 stops, the reference TRBV19 and TRBJ2-1 genes take over; the full variable domain is DGGITQSPKYLFRKEGQNVTLSCEQNLNHDAMYWYRQDPGQGLRLIYYSQIVNDFQKGDIAEGYSVSREKKESFPLTVTSAQKNPTAFYLCASSSLAGGYNEQFFGPGTRLTVL.